The rows below give T cell receptor beta chains drawn from one sample of a study of T cell responses to AZD1222 COVID-19 vaccine. The assay was immunoSEQ multiplex PCR, and TCRdb's table has in-frame clones only and misses some. In the table there are roughly 140,000 clones, over 75% of which are singletons. The sequencing used peripheral blood, collected on day 0 of AZD1222 vaccination. These receptors all come from an adult in good health. Each CDR3 is given with its conserved first and last residue. The D gene is left open where the match is weak. Part of the rows lack a size; the others show once, few, many or a class for expanded clones.

J,D,V,length,size,CDR3,DNA
TRBJ2-1,TRBD2,TRBV28,15,-,CASSLGLAGTNEQFF,TGTGCCAGCAGTTTGGGGCTAGCGGGGACCAATGAGCAGTTCTTC
TRBJ1-6,TRBD1,TRBV27,15,once,CASSPGDRSNSPLHF,TGTGCCAGCAGTCCCGGGGACAGGTCTAATTCACCCCTCCACTTT
TRBJ2-7,TRBD1,TRBV5-1,15,-,CASSLDRQGAYEQYF,TGCGCCAGCAGCTTGGATAGACAGGGGGCCTACGAGCAGTACTTC
TRBJ2-1,TRBD2,TRBV5-1,16,once,CASSLLTSGVVNEQFF,TGCGCCAGCAGCTTGCTGACTAGCGGGGTAGTGAATGAGCAGTTCTTC
TRBJ2-7,-,TRBV6-5,15,-,CASRLLLQGSYEQYF,TGTGCCAGCAGATTACTACTACAGGGATCCTACGAGCAGTACTTC
TRBJ2-7,-,TRBV4-1,13,-,CASSLARGFEQYF,TGCGCCAGCAGTTTGGCCCGGGGGTTCGAGCAGTACTTC
TRBJ2-1,-,TRBV7-9,13,-,CASRNRDLGEQFF,TGTGCCAGCCGGAACAGGGACTTGGGCGAGCAGTTCTTC
TRBJ1-1,-,TRBV3-1/TRBV3-2,14,-,CASSQDFRVAEAFF,TGTGCCAGCAGCCAAGACTTCAGGGTTGCTGAAGCTTTCTTT
TRBJ2-3,-,TRBV28,13,-,CASSLASLDTQYF,TGTGCCAGCAGTTTGGCCTCTCTAGATACGCAGTATTTT
TRBJ1-2,-,TRBV18,16,-,CASSLSGTQFPYGYTF,TGTGCCAGCTCACTCTCCGGGACACAATTCCCCTATGGCTACACCTTC
TRBJ2-2,-,TRBV5-4,18,-,CASSLGLGGGPNTGELFF,TGTGCCAGCAGCTTGGGTCTCGGCGGCGGACCGAACACCGGGGAGCTGTTTTTT
TRBJ1-2,-,TRBV10-3,13,few,CAISQVEGYGYTF,TGTGCCATCTCCCAGGTCGAGGGCTATGGCTACACCTTC
TRBJ2-3,TRBD2,TRBV4-2,20,-,CASSQDGLDGASGYTDTQYF,TGTGCCAGCAGCCAAGACGGACTGGATGGGGCTAGCGGCTACACAGATACGCAGTATTTT
TRBJ1-4,-,TRBV6-2/TRBV6-3,18,-,CASSYSTRRGGPNEKLFF,TGTGCCAGCAGTTACTCGACTCGCAGGGGTGGACCTAATGAAAAACTGTTTTTT
TRBJ2-6,-,TRBV9,19,-,CASSVVTQGGIWGANVLTF,TGTGCCAGCAGCGTAGTAACCCAGGGAGGAATTTGGGGGGCCAACGTCCTGACTTTC
TRBJ2-2,-,TRBV27,14,-,CASSFQQNTGELFF,TGTGCCAGCAGTTTCCAGCAGAACACCGGGGAGCTGTTTTTT
TRBJ1-3,TRBD1,TRBV27,15,-,CASSPDRGGRNTIYF,TGTGCCAGCAGTCCCGACAGGGGGGGAAGAAACACCATATATTTT
TRBJ1-5,-,TRBV28,15,-,CASSFPGTRNQPQHF,TGTGCCAGCAGTTTCCCCGGGACACGGAATCAGCCCCAGCATTTT
TRBJ2-7,-,TRBV7-9,14,-,CASSLDYRAYEQYF,TGTGCCAGCAGCTTAGATTACAGAGCCTACGAGCAGTACTTC
TRBJ2-7,TRBD1,TRBV14,15,-,CASSPPGRGLNEQYF,TGTGCCAGCAGCCCGCCCGGCAGGGGGCTAAACGAGCAGTACTTC
TRBJ1-2,TRBD1,TRBV15,16,-,CATSAERATGMRGYTF,TGTGCCACCAGCGCAGAGAGGGCGACAGGGATGCGAGGCTACACCTTC
TRBJ1-1,-,TRBV5-1,14,-,CASSFGSKNTEAFF,TGCGCCAGCAGTTTTGGCAGCAAGAACACTGAAGCTTTCTTT
TRBJ2-5,-,TRBV11-2,17,-,CASSLRTWSPSGETQYF,TGTGCCAGCAGCTTGAGGACTTGGAGTCCGTCTGGGGAGACCCAGTACTTC
TRBJ2-1,TRBD2,TRBV4-2,17,-,CASSQDLPSGRGDEQFF,TGTGCCAGCAGCCAAGATCTACCTAGCGGGAGGGGGGATGAGCAGTTCTTC
TRBJ2-5,-,TRBV7-9,15,-,CASSLGELGGETQYF,TGTGCCAGCAGCTTAGGGGAGCTGGGGGGAGAGACCCAGTACTTC
TRBJ2-3,-,TRBV6-2/TRBV6-3,16,-,CASSYSWGARTDTQYF,TGTGCCAGCAGTTACTCCTGGGGGGCCCGCACAGATACGCAGTATTTT
TRBJ1-2,-,TRBV7-9,17,-,CASTNTQTSPGGYGYTF,TGTGCCAGCACCAACACCCAAACGAGCCCTGGGGGTTATGGCTACACCTTC
TRBJ2-3,TRBD2,TRBV7-8,17,-,CASSLDDSGATTDTQYF,TGTGCCAGCAGCTTAGATGATAGCGGGGCCACCACAGATACGCAGTATTTT
TRBJ1-6,-,TRBV5-6,15,few,CASSLGATGNSPLHF,TGTGCCAGCAGCTTGGGGGCTACTGGGAATTCACCCCTCCACTTT
TRBJ2-7,-,TRBV11-2,17,-,CASSSRPTGLSSYEQYF,TGTGCCAGCAGCAGCCGACCTACAGGACTGAGCTCCTACGAGCAGTACTTC
TRBJ1-2,-,TRBV27,16,-,CASSLDWDTLNYGYTF,TGTGCCAGCAGTTTAGATTGGGACACATTAAACTATGGCTACACCTTC
TRBJ1-2,-,TRBV5-6,14,-,CASSLARGIYGYTF,TGTGCCAGCAGCTTGGCCAGGGGAATCTATGGCTACACCTTC
TRBJ1-1,-,TRBV30,14,once,CAWSHPPSQRWAFF,TGTGCCTGGAGCCATCCCCCCAGTCAGAGATGGGCTTTCTTT
TRBJ1-5,-,TRBV6-5,13,-,CASSYSKNQPQHF,TGTGCCAGCAGTTACTCTAAAAATCAGCCCCAGCATTTT
TRBJ1-2,TRBD1,TRBV5-5,16,-,CASSRGMGQPNYGYTF,TGTGCCAGCAGCCGAGGGATGGGACAGCCCAACTATGGCTACACCTTC
TRBJ2-2,-,TRBV23-1,16,-,CASSREVIFNTGELFF,TGCGCCAGCAGTCGGGAGGTCATTTTCAACACCGGGGAGCTGTTTTTT
TRBJ1-1,-,TRBV5-4,15,-,CASSLEGRGNTEAFF,TGTGCCAGCAGCTTGGAGGGCAGGGGGAACACTGAAGCTTTCTTT